This is a list of T cell receptor beta chains from one sample in a study of blood T cells in healthy people across ages. TCRdb reanalysed the 5' RACE reads using MiXCR and keeps one entry per CDR3 protein. The sample yields about 670,000 distinct CDR3 sequences, 45% to 60% seen once. The sequenced material came from blood. These receptors were collected from a woman at least 80 years old in good health. CDR3s include the opening cysteine and the closing phenylalanine or tryptophan. A D gene is named only where the DNA matches it firmly. Only some rows state a clone size, as once, few, many or a class for expanded clones.

>TRBJ2-7|many|NA|TRBV12-3/TRBV12-4
CASSLEGTTYEQYF
TGTGCCAGCAGTCTCGAGGGGACCACCTACGAGCAGTACTTC
>TRBJ2-1|many|TRBD2|TRBV7-2
CASGRLADNNEQFF
TGTGCCAGCGGCAGACTAGCGGATAACAATGAGCAGTTCTTC
>TRBJ2-7|NA|TRBD1|TRBV5-1
CASSLVGTGFYEQYF
TGCGCCAGTAGCTTGGTGGGGACAGGGTTCTACGAGCAGTACTTC
>TRBJ2-7|NA|NA|TRBV20-1
CSAPPDLSAYEQYF
TGCAGTGCTCCCCCTGACCTATCGGCCTACGAGCAGTACTTC
>TRBJ1-1|NA|TRBD1|TRBV3-1
CASSGTGLTEAFF
TGTGCCAGCAGCGGGACAGGGTTAACTGAAGCTTTCTTT
>TRBJ2-2|NA|NA|TRBV7-2
CASSLARAVTGELFF
TGTGCCAGCAGCTTAGCCCGGGCGGTCACCGGGGAGCTGTTTTTT
>TRBJ2-1|NA|NA|TRBV20-1
CSARDYRNNEQFF
TGCAGTGCTAGAGATTACAGGAACAATGAGCAGTTCTTC
>TRBJ1-6|many|TRBD1|TRBV11-2
CASRPGQGNSPLHF
TGTGCCAGCAGACCCGGACAGGGTAATTCACCCCTCCACTTT
>TRBJ2-3|many|TRBD1|TRBV10-3
CAIRTGVDTDTQYF
TGTGCCATCAGGACAGGGGTGGACACAGATACGCAGTATTTT
>TRBJ2-1|NA|TRBD1|TRBV20-1
CSARDRGTGTHNEQFF
TGCAGTGCTAGAGATAGGGGGACAGGGACCCACAATGAGCAGTTCTTC
>TRBJ2-1|NA|TRBD2|TRBV18
CASSPGTAGGLGEQFF
TGTGCCAGCTCACCAGGGACAGCGGGAGGGCTGGGTGAGCAGTTCTTC
>TRBJ2-5|NA|TRBD1|TRBV29-1
CSVEGWQGAIETQYF
TGCAGCGTTGAAGGGTGGCAGGGGGCTATAGAGACCCAGTACTTC
>TRBJ2-7|NA|NA|TRBV5-1
CAGSAALGSHEQYF
TGCGCCGGCAGCGCCGCCCTCGGGTCCCACGAGCAGTACTTC
>TRBJ2-5|NA|NA|TRBV20-1
CSARESVPSQETQYF
TGCAGTGCTAGGGAGAGCGTACCTTCGCAAGAGACCCAGTACTTC
>TRBJ1-2|NA|NA|TRBV21-1
CASSKAVVCYTF
TGTGCCAGCAGCAAAGCGGTAGTTTGCTACACCTTC
>TRBJ2-3|NA|TRBD2|TRBV27
CASTGTSGRETDTQYF
TGTGCCAGCACCGGGACTAGCGGGAGAGAGACGGATACGCAGTATTTT
>TRBJ1-2|few|NA|TRBV14
CASSLRQANYGYTF
TGTGCCAGCAGCCTTCGCCAGGCGAACTATGGCTACACCTTC
>TRBJ1-2|NA|NA|TRBV15
CATSGIQGFYGYTF
TGTGCCACCAGCGGGATACAGGGATTTTATGGCTACACCTTC
>TRBJ2-2|NA|TRBD1|TRBV20-1
CSAKRGGDTGELFF
TGCAGTGCTAAGCGAGGGGGCGACACCGGGGAGCTGTTTTTT
>TRBJ2-1|NA|NA|TRBV11-2
CASSQIHEQFF
TGTGCCAGCAGTCAGATACATGAGCAGTTCTTC
>TRBJ2-7|few|NA|TRBV29-1
CSGEVLYEQYF
TGCAGCGGCGAGGTCCTATACGAGCAGTACTTC
>TRBJ1-1|few|NA|TRBV9
CASSQGGVAEAFF
TGTGCCAGCTCACAGGGCGGGGTTGCTGAAGCTTTCTTT
>TRBJ2-5|NA|TRBD1|TRBV5-1
CAGSLQDREETQYF
TGCGCCGGCAGCTTGCAGGACAGGGAAGAGACCCAGTACTTC
>TRBJ2-5|few|TRBD1|TRBV6-2/TRBV6-3
CASSPTPGQRYQETQYF
TGTGCCAGCAGTCCCACGCCGGGACAGAGATACCAAGAGACCCAGTACTTC
>TRBJ2-3|many|NA|TRBV3-1
CASSLRGLSSTDTQYF
TGTGCCAGCAGCCTTCGGGGGTTATCTAGCACAGATACGCAGTATTTT
>TRBJ2-4|NA|NA|TRBV5-1
CASSLLSKGQNIQYF
TGCGCCAGCAGCTTGCTTAGCAAGGGCCAAAACATTCAGTACTTC
>TRBJ2-1|many|NA|TRBV20-1
CSANTDYNEQFF
TGCAGTGCTAACACAGACTACAATGAGCAGTTCTTC
>TRBJ2-3|NA|NA|TRBV6-6
CATEGGTDTQYF
TGTGCCACCGAGGGCGGGACAGATACGCAGTATTTT
>TRBJ1-1|NA|TRBD1|TRBV20-1
CSAYRQGARTEAFF
TGCAGTGCCTATAGACAGGGGGCGCGCACTGAAGCTTTCTTT
>TRBJ1-2|NA|NA|TRBV29-1
CSVDGDRPNYGYTF
TGCAGCGTTGACGGCGACAGACCTAACTATGGCTACACCTTC
>TRBJ2-1|NA|NA|TRBV6-5
CASSEERGNEQFF
TGTGCCAGCAGCGAAGAACGCGGCAATGAGCAGTTCTTC
>TRBJ2-1|many|NA|TRBV29-1
CSVYSGTSNEQFF
TGCAGCGTTTACTCCGGGACGAGCAATGAGCAGTTCTTC
>TRBJ2-3|few|NA|TRBV9
CASSVVDVGSDTQYF
TGTGCCAGCAGCGTAGTGGACGTAGGGTCGGATACGCAGTATTTT
>TRBJ2-2|NA|TRBD2|TRBV6-1
CACQKVAGANTGELFF
TGTGCCTGCCAGAAAGTAGCGGGAGCGAACACCGGGGAGCTGTTTTTT
>TRBJ1-2|NA|NA|TRBV20-1
CSAYLGPRGEGYTF
TGCAGTGCTTACCTCGGGCCCCGGGGTGAGGGCTACACCTTC
>TRBJ2-1|NA|NA|TRBV11-2
CTSSLEGGVQFF
TGTACCAGCAGCTTAGAGGGTGGGGTCCAGTTCTTC
>TRBJ2-3|NA|TRBD2|TRBV9
CASSSPLAGVSDTQYF
TGTGCCAGCAGCTCCCCGTTAGCGGGAGTGTCAGATACGCAGTATTTT
>TRBJ2-2|NA|NA|TRBV3-1
CASSQDATASGELFF
TGTGCCAGCAGCCAAGATGCGACAGCCTCGGGGGAGCTGTTTTTT
>TRBJ2-5|NA|NA|TRBV20-1
CSASAQGGRETQYF
TGCAGTGCTAGTGCGCAGGGAGGTCGAGAGACCCAGTACTTC
>TRBJ2-4|NA|TRBD2|TRBV28
CASSSTSGGENIQYF
TGTGCCAGCAGTTCAACTAGCGGGGGGGAAAACATTCAGTACTTC
>TRBJ2-3|NA|NA|TRBV30
CAWSMATDTQYF
TGTGCCTGGAGTATGGCCACAGATACGCAGTATTTT
>TRBJ1-2|once|NA|TRBV6-6
CASEANYGYTF
TGTGCCAGCGAAGCTAACTATGGCTACACCTTC
>TRBJ2-3|NA|NA|TRBV21-1
CASSTLSGSADTQYF
TGTGCCAGCAGCACTCTTAGCGGGAGCGCAGATACGCAGTATTTT
>TRBJ1-1|NA|NA|TRBV9
CASSLGLGTEAFF
TGTGCCAGCAGCCTGGGCTTGGGCACTGAAGCTTTCTTT
>TRBJ2-3|many|TRBD2|TRBV28
CASSPGGGQTDTQYF
TGTGCCAGCAGCCCGGGGGGGGGGCAGACAGATACGCAGTATTTT
>TRBJ2-7|NA|NA|TRBV6-5
CASSYGTPVYEQYF
TGTGCCAGCAGTTACGGGACACCCGTTTACGAGCAGTACTTC
>TRBJ2-2|NA|TRBD2|TRBV29-1
CSVARERWTGELFF
TGCAGCGTTGCGCGGGAGAGGTGGACCGGGGAGCTGTTTTTT
>TRBJ2-5|NA|TRBD2|TRBV20-1
CSVPLRTSGRETQYF
TGCAGTGTCCCGCTCCGGACTAGCGGGAGGGAGACCCAGTACTTC